This T cell receptor (beta chain) was sequenced during a study of glioma-infiltrating T cells after dendritic cell vaccination. Whole-study results and caveats: Only a small number of patients had complete blood and tumor samples. Estimated pretreatment TIL content predicted outcome after dendritic cell vaccination.

This CDR3 is built from 15 residues. Up to about 2 ug genomic DNA was used for TCRB CDR3 amplification. Produced via immunoSEQ multiplex PCR; TCRdb's table is partial and in-frame only. The sample yields about 76,000 clones, around 86% seen once. Notes on this clone: What it binds is unknown.

Time point denoted: after dendritic cell vaccination, including at tumor progression/relapse. None of the glioblastoma patients had an isocitrate dehydrogenase mutation. This sequence was found in a human donor with glioblastoma. The chain uses TRBV21-1 and TRBJ1-1. TRBV21-1 is tagged as a pseudogene. The sample here was blood, taken after dendritic cell vaccination. CDR3 sequence (DNA): TGTGCCACCTTTAGGATCACGGGGGAAGGCACTGAAGCTTTCTTT. Translating gives CATFRITGEGTEAFF.